The 24 T cell receptor beta chains below were found in one sample sequenced in a study of shared clonotypes between healthy human individuals. The protocol was immunoSEQ multiplex PCR, while the TCRdb copy is restricted to in-frame clones and leaves out a portion. Of about 2.4 million clones listed, approximately 93% are singletons. The specimen sequenced was naive CD4+ T cells from PBMCs. The subset was: CD45RA+ positively selected. Receptor source: a man aged 18 to 29 in good health. Some clones in this sample may be carry-over from other donors' samples.

The V gene is TRBV18, the J gene TRBJ1-2; no definite D call. Trimming removed 5 bases at V and 7 bases at J, with 14 bases between. Germline values: CDR1 KGHSH, CDR2 LQKENI. The CDR3 has 13 amino acids. The CDR3 coding sequence is TGTGCCAGCTCAGTCGGCGGGGAAACTGGCTACACCTTC. Translating it yields CASSVGGETGYTF.

This sequence joins TRBV28 and TRBJ1-5; D may be TRBD1 (6 bases). Germline lookup yields CDR1 MDHEN and CDR2 SYDVKM. CDR3 length: 15 residues. V lost 5 bases, J lost 7 bases, and 18 bases lay in between. The CDR3 protein is CASSTMDRHGQPQHF. As DNA, the CDR3 is TGTGCCAGCAGTACTATGGACAGACATGGGCAGCCCCAGCATTTT.

This chain links TRBV7-2 with TRBJ2-3; perhaps TRBD1 as D (5 bases). V lost 5 bases, J lost 6 bases, and 15 bases lay in between. Germline lookup yields CDR1 SGHTA and CDR2 FQGNSA. The CDR3 is 14 amino acids. This CDR3 reads CASSPQTPGDTQYF. CDR3 coding DNA: TGTGCCAGCAGCCCCCAAACCCCAGGGGATACGCAGTATTTT. The full variable domain, in which reference TRBV7-2 and TRBJ2-3 provide the parts outside the CDR3, is GAGVSQSPSNKVTEKGKDVELRCDPISGHTALYWYRQSLGQGLEFLIYFQGNSAPDKSGLPSDRFSAERTGGSVSTLTIQRTQQEDSAVYLCASSPQTPGDTQYFGPGTRLTVL.

This chain links TRBV5-6 with TRBJ2-1, with TRBD1 identical over 9 bases. There are 17 residues in the CDR3. The V and J ends lost 5 bases and 7 bases, in that order; junction bases with no gene match: 16. CDR1 is SGHDT, CDR2 YYEEEE, per germline. CDR3 coding DNA: TGTGCCAGCAGAAAACTAGCCGGGACAGGGTTTACAAATGAGCAGTTCTTC. It codes for CASRKLAGTGFTNEQFF. The variable domain in full, with the rest retrieved from reference TRBV5-6 and TRBJ2-1, is DAGVTQSPTHLIKTRGQQVTLRCSPKSGHDTVSWYQQALGQGPQFIFQYYEEEERQRGNFPDRFSGHQFPNYSSELNVNALLLGDSALYLCASRKLAGTGFTNEQFFGPGTRLTVL.

The chain is built from TRBV12-5 and TRBJ1-3; D unresolved. CDR1 is LGHNT, CDR2 FRNRAP, per germline. V was clipped by 0 bases and J by 0 bases, with 9 bases between them. The CDR3 length is 16 residues. The CDR3 sequence is CASGLVANLSGNTIYF. CDR3 coding DNA: TGTGCTAGTGGTTTGGTAGCGAATCTCTCTGGAAACACCATATATTTT. The complete variable domain, with remaining parts taken from reference TRBV12-5 and TRBJ1-3, reads DARVTQTPRHKVTEMGQEVTMRCQPILGHNTVFWYRQTMMQGLELLAYFRNRAPLDDSGMPKDRFSAEMPDATLATLKIQPSEPRDSAVYFCASGLVANLSGNTIYFGEGSWLTVV.

The chain couples TRBV9 to TRBJ1-4; 8 positions match TRBD1. The CDR3 runs to 15 residues. Germline V lookup: CDR1 SGDLS, CDR2 YYNGEE. V gave up 6 bases and J gave up 7 bases; unmatched junction bases: 11. This chain's CDR3 is CASNPGGREGEKLFF. CDR3 in DNA: TGTGCCAGCAACCCAGGGGGCAGAGAGGGTGAAAAACTGTTTTTT.

The V gene is TRBV29-1, the J gene TRBJ1-1; TRBD1 is a possible D gene (6 bases). This CDR3 has 16 amino acids. V was trimmed by 6 bases and J by 2 bases, leaving 22 bases between them. CDR1 is SQVTM and CDR2 is ANQGSEA in the germline V gene. The CDR3 DNA reads as TGCAGCGTCAAAAAAAGACGGACAGCCCTAAACACTGAAGCTTTCTTT. Its protein product is CSVKKRRTALNTEAFF. The full variable domain, its missing parts supplied by reference TRBV29-1 and TRBJ1-1, is SAVISQKPSRDICQRGTSLTIQCQVDSQVTMMFWYRQQPGQSLTLIATANQGSEATYESGFVIDKFPISRPNLTFSTLTVSNMSPEDSSIYLCSVKKRRTALNTEAFFGQGTRLTVV.

The sample holds one count of this clone. The rearrangement joins TRBV6-5 to TRBJ2-7; 9 bases align to TRBD2. Trimming took 5 bases from V and 1 from J; bases not matched to a gene: 3. The CDR3 has 14 residues. CDR1 is MNHEY, CDR2 SVGAGI, per germline. The CDR3 reads CASSATSGSYEQYF. Written as DNA, the CDR3 is TGTGCCAGCAGTGCGACTAGCGGATCCTACGAGCAGTACTTC.

This clone has just one count. Other nucleotide sequences from this sample produce the same CDR3. V is TRBV6-1 and J is TRBJ1-2; no firm D call. From germline, CDR1 is MNHNS and CDR2 SASEGT. This CDR3 spans 13 amino acids. Deletions cut 0 bases from V and 1 base from J, with 3 bases between. CDR3 coding DNA: TGTGCCAGCAGTGAAGCCGGTAACTATGGCTACACCTTC. Protein: CASSEAGNYGYTF.

This clone occurred once. Other DNA sequences from this sample encode an identical CDR3 as well. The chain links TRBV5-1 to TRBJ1-1; a weak D match, TRBD1 (5 bases). The ends were cut back, 0 bases at V and 0 bases at J, with 9 bases in the middle. Germline CDR1 and CDR2: SGHRS and YFSETQ. The CDR3 covers 15 residues. The CDR3 here is CASSLGRGMNTEAFF. DNA of the CDR3: TGCGCCAGCAGCTTGGGGAGGGGCATGAACACTGAAGCTTTCTTT.

The J gene is TRBJ2-1, the V gene TRBV19; D not resolved. Per the germline V gene, CDR1 is LNHDA and CDR2 is SQIVND (reference sequence). Trimming stripped 4 bases from V and 1 base from J, with 11 bases between. CDR3 length equals 15 residues. The chain's CDR3 is CASSRVVGSYNEQFF. The CDR3 DNA reads as TGTGCCAGTAGTAGGGTAGTCGGGTCCTACAATGAGCAGTTCTTC.

The chain employs TRBV7-3 and TRBJ2-5; 9 positions match TRBD2. Losses at the gene ends were 5 bases for V and 5 bases for J; bases not matched to a gene: 6. This CDR3 has 14 amino acids. Germline-derived CDR1 and CDR2 are SGHTA and FQGTGA. The CDR3 protein is CASSHSGSGETQYF. The CDR3 bases are TGTGCCAGCAGCCATAGCGGGAGCGGGGAGACCCAGTACTTC.

The CDR3 spells CASSYSWQNQETQYF. The DNA of the CDR3 is TGTGCCAGCAGTTACAGTTGGCAGAACCAAGAGACCCAGTACTTC. V gene TRBV6-5 combines with J gene TRBJ2-5; D gene unclear. CDR1 and CDR2 from the germline V gene are MNHEY and SVGAGI. Trimming removed 2 bases from V and 0 bases from J, with 10 bases in between. The CDR3 loop spans 15 amino acids.

The chain joins TRBV7-2 to TRBJ2-1, with TRBD2 matching over 8 bases. Losses at the gene ends were 8 bases for V and 12 bases for J; bases not matched to a gene: 18. The CDR3 is made up of 15 amino acids. CDR1 and CDR2 from the germline V gene are SGHTA and FQGNSA. This chain's CDR3 is CASGWGDLAGIGQFF. DNA of the CDR3: TGTGCCAGCGGCTGGGGAGACCTAGCGGGTATTGGGCAGTTCTTC.

V gene TRBV5-6 combines with J gene TRBJ2-2; the D call may be TRBD1 or TRBD2 (6 bases each). With 4 bases removed from V and 6 bases from J, the gap between germline ends came to 10 bases. Per the germline V gene, CDR1 is SGHDT and CDR2 is YYEEEE. This CDR3 is 13 amino acids long. The CDR3 DNA follows: TGTGCCAGCAGCCGCCGGGGGCCCGGGGAGCTGTTTTTT. This gives the protein CASSRRGPGELFF.

The J gene is TRBJ2-4, the V gene TRBV25-1, with D perhaps TRBD2 (6 bases). V shed 4 bases and J shed 7 bases, with 14 bases lying between them. The CDR3 extends over 14 amino acids. The germline gives CDR1 MGHDK, CDR2 SYGVNS. The CDR3 nucleotides are TGTGCCAGCAGTGCACCCGGGAGTTTGAACATTCAGTACTTC. Its protein product is CASSAPGSLNIQYF.

The chain is built from TRBV27 and TRBJ1-2; D may be TRBD1 (6 bases). This CDR3 contains 15 residues. Germline-derived CDR1 and CDR2 are MNHEY and SMNVEV (reference sequence). Trimming took off 6 bases at V and 8 bases at J, with 22 bases between the two ends. CDR3 loop: CASRLLQGPLGGYTF. The CDR3 DNA reads TGTGCCAGCAGACTACTACAGGGACCCCTCGGAGGCTACACCTTC.

In DNA, the CDR3 is TGTGCCAGCAGTAACGATGAAGCAGATACGCAGTATTTT. As protein: CASSNDEADTQYF. This sequence joins TRBV9 and TRBJ2-3; no definite D call. Trimming stripped 5 bases from V and 4 bases from J, with 11 bases between. CDR1 SGDLS and CDR2 YYNGEE come from the germline V gene. This CDR3 comprises 13 residues.

This chain joins TRBV7-9 and TRBJ2-4; maybe TRBD1 (6 bases). Trimming took 2 bases from V and 0 from J, leaving 14 bases between them. The CDR3 loop spans 17 amino acids. Germline V gene sequence: CDR1 SEHNR, CDR2 FQNEAQ (reference sequence). The CDR3 region has the DNA TGTGCCAGCAGCTTACTTGGGGGCCCGGTAGCCAAAAACATTCAGTACTTC. Translated: CASSLLGGPVAKNIQYF. The full variable domain, rest sourced from reference TRBV7-9 and TRBJ2-4, is DTGVSQNPRHKITKRGQNVTFRCDPISEHNRLYWYRQTLGQGPEFLTYFQNEAQLEKSRLLSDRFSAERPKGSFSTLEIQRTEQGDSAMYLCASSLLGGPVAKNIQYFGAGTRLSVL.

About this clone itself: This CDR3 is also generated by other DNA sequences in the sample. The genes are TRBV5-1 and TRBJ2-3; D is ambiguous. CDR3 length equals 12 residues. Trimming cost V 0 bases and J 6 bases, with 5 bases left between them. The germline V gene has CDR1 SGHRS and CDR2 YFSETQ. The CDR3 DNA follows: TGCGCCAGCAGCTTGGCCCGGGATACGCAGTATTTT. It codes for CASSLARDTQYF. Combining the CDR3 with reference TRBV5-1 and TRBJ2-3 gives the whole variable domain KAGVTQTPRYLIKTRGQQVTLSCSPISGHRSVSWYQQTPGQGLQFLFEYFSETQRNKGNFPGRFSGRQFSNSRSEMNVSTLELGDSALYLCASSLARDTQYFGPGTRLTVL.

This clone was seen a handful of times. V and J are TRBV28 and TRBJ1-5; weak D call: TRBD1 (5 bases). CDR1 and CDR2 (germline): MDHEN, SYDVKM. The CDR3 contains 14 residues. V was shortened by 10 bases and J by 0 bases, with 13 bases between the two germline ends. DNA for the CDR3: TGTGCCACGTGGGACCATCATAGCAATCAGCCCCAGCATTTT. It yields the protein CATWDHHSNQPQHF.

The chain has TRBV4-1 and TRBJ2-3; 9 nucleotides align to TRBD2. The CDR3 extends over 16 amino acids. The germline CDR1 and CDR2 sequences are MGHRA and YSYEKL. After removal of 4 bases from V and 0 bases from J, the junction contained 5 bases not matched to a gene. The CDR3 region has the DNA TGCGCCAGCAGCCCCGGACTAGCGCTTAGCACAGATACGCAGTATTTT. It yields the protein CASSPGLALSTDTQYF.

About this clone itself: Distinct nucleotide sequences in the sample also encode this CDR3. The chain has TRBV5-1 and TRBJ1-1, with TRBD1 matching over 7 bases. The CDR3 sequence is 14 residues long. The V segment lost 0 bases and the J segment 3 bases; nucleotides outside the gene matches: 2. CDR1 SGHRS and CDR2 YFSETQ come from the germline V gene. The CDR3 coding sequence is TGCGCCAGCAGCTTGGACAGGGGTGACACTGAAGCTTTCTTT. Encoded protein: CASSLDRGDTEAFF.

This chain joins TRBV19 and TRBJ2-7; 8 bases agree with TRBD1. This CDR3 contains 14 residues. Germline CDR1 is LNHDA and CDR2 is SQIVND (reference sequence). Trimming cost V 6 bases and J 10 bases; bases outside gene matches: 14. The CDR3 loop reads CASSPGQAPLRQYF. In DNA, the CDR3 is TGTGCCAGTAGCCCGGGACAGGCGCCCCTCCGACAGTACTTC. The full variable domain, with the rest looked up from reference TRBV19 and TRBJ2-7, is DGGITQSPKYLFRKEGQNVTLSCEQNLNHDAMYWYRQDPGQGLRLIYYSQIVNDFQKGDIAEGYSVSREKKESFPLTVTSAQKNPTAFYLCASSPGQAPLRQYFGPGTRLTVT.